This entry features one T cell receptor beta chain sequence. This specimen comes from a study of blood T cell repertoires in COVID-19. As for the study in general: Collection of acute and convalescent COVID-19 samples took place in the United States, Italy and Spain.

Germline V CDR1 and CDR2: SGHRS, YFSETQ. The trim removed 5 bases at V and 8 bases at J, leaving 4 bases unmatched. This CDR3 is built from 12 residues. Under the authors' procedure: Amplification from reference gene primers served as the basis for estimated nucleated cell counts. TCRdb's copy holds only in-frame clones and misses some; the assay was immunoSEQ multiplex PCR. Clone size and V and J calls were adopted from that table, with D and trimming inferred from the DNA. The sample lists over 350,000 clones, over 75% occurring once. Cohorts were based on clinical histories the participants reported.

Source material: PBMCs or T cells enriched from blood (not recorded which). The source of this sequence is a woman in her 30s with acute COVID-19. The rearrangement joins TRBV5-1 to TRBJ2-1; TRBD1 agrees at 7 bases. The chain's CDR3 is CASRGQPDEQFF. The CDR3 region has the DNA TGCGCCAGCAGGGGACAGCCCGATGAGCAGTTCTTC. The full variable domain, its missing parts supplied by reference TRBV5-1 and TRBJ2-1, is KAGVTQTPRYLIKTRGQQVTLSCSPISGHRSVSWYQQTPGQGLQFLFEYFSETQRNKGNFPGRFSGRQFSNSRSEMNVSTLELGDSALYLCASRGQPDEQFFGPGTRLTVL.